Below, 14 T cell receptor beta chains from the same sample are listed, as sequenced in a study of cytomegalovirus exposure and HLA in healthy donors. Data came from immunoSEQ multiplex PCR; TCRdb stores just in-frame clones and leaves some out. The sample yields more than 300,000 clones, roughly 89% seen once. Input material: PBMCs. The receptors stem from a woman younger than 35 in good health and CMV-seronegative.

The rearrangement uses TRBV7-2 and TRBJ1-1; 9 nucleotides align to TRBD1. The junction had 4 bases not matched to a gene; V was cut back by 7 bases and J by 4 bases. Germline V gives CDR1 SGHTA, CDR2 FQGNSA. The CDR3 runs 13 residues. The CDR3 DNA sequence: TGTGCCAGCACCCGGGACAGGGCCACTGAAGCTTTCTTT. Amino acid sequence: CASTRDRATEAFF.

This chain joins TRBV5-6 and TRBJ2-7; the match to TRBD2 covers 12 bases. V shed 3 bases and J 6 bases; nucleotides not matched to a gene: 7. Per the germline V gene, CDR1 is SGHDT and CDR2 is YYEEEE. There are 15 residues in the CDR3. The CDR3 DNA is TGTGCCAGCAGCTCGCAGACTAGCGGGAGCCCCGAGCAGTACTTC. It yields the protein CASSSQTSGSPEQYF. The whole variable domain, filled in from reference TRBV5-6 and TRBJ2-7, reads DAGVTQSPTHLIKTRGQQVTLRCSPKSGHDTVSWYQQALGQGPQFIFQYYEEEERQRGNFPDRFSGHQFPNYSSELNVNALLLGDSALYLCASSSQTSGSPEQYFGPGTRLTVT.

The chain couples TRBV30 to TRBJ2-3, with 8 positions matching TRBD1. Germline V gene data show CDR1 as GTSNPN and CDR2 as SVGIG (reference sequence). V was clipped by 0 bases and J by 2 bases; unmatched bases: 7. The CDR3 runs to 16 residues. The CDR3 here is CAWSVGSGGLTDTQYF. DNA of the CDR3: TGTGCCTGGAGTGTAGGGTCAGGGGGCCTCACAGATACGCAGTATTTT.

V usage is TRBV29-1 and J usage is TRBJ2-1; 7 nucleotides align to TRBD1. V lost 7 bases and J lost 6; bases outside the gene matches: 3. The germline CDR1 and CDR2 sequences are SQVTM and ANQGSEA. The CDR3 covers 11 residues. The CDR3 protein is CSGQGANEQFF. The CDR3 DNA reads TGCAGCGGACAGGGAGCCAATGAGCAGTTCTTC.

The CDR3 sequence is CASSPRQGASGYTF. The CDR3 bases are TGTGCCAGTAGTCCGCGACAGGGGGCAAGTGGCTACACCTTC. The gene calls are TRBV19 and TRBJ1-2, with 10 nucleotides matching TRBD1. The CDR3 runs to 14 residues. The V and J ends lost 5 bases and 7 bases, in that order; junction bases with no gene match: 7. Germline-derived CDR1 and CDR2 are LNHDA and SQIVND (reference sequence).

V is TRBV27 and J is TRBJ2-5, with 8 bases identical to TRBD1. The CDR3 sequence is 15 residues long. V shed 6 bases, J shed 9 bases, and the junction held 15 bases outside the gene matches. CDR1 is MNHEY and CDR2 is SMNVEV in the germline V gene (reference sequence). Here the CDR3 reads CASRGDRGPLPAQYF. The CDR3 region has the DNA TGTGCCAGCAGGGGAGACAGGGGCCCTTTGCCGGCCCAGTACTTC.

The chain joins TRBV5-4 to TRBJ1-5; 9 nucleotides match TRBD1. Germline values: CDR1 SGHNT, CDR2 YYREEE (reference sequence). V shed 5 bases and J 5 bases; nucleotides not matched to a gene: 5. CDR3 length equals 14 residues. CDR3 sequence reads: CASSLTGGDQPQHF. CDR3 DNA sequence: TGTGCCAGCAGTCTGACAGGGGGAGATCAGCCCCAGCATTTT. Using reference TRBV5-4 and TRBJ1-5 for the parts outside the CDR3, the full variable domain is ETGVTQSPTHLIKTRGQQVTLRCSSQSGHNTVSWYQQALGQGPQFIFQYYREEENGRGNFPPRFSGLQFPNYSSELNVNALELDDSALYLCASSLTGGDQPQHFGDGTRLSIL.

This chain uses TRBV5-4 with TRBJ2-3; perhaps TRBD2 as D (6 bases). CDR3 length: 12 residues. The germline V and J ends were trimmed by 1 base and 6 bases, with 6 bases remaining between them. CDR1 SGHNT and CDR2 YYREEE come from the germline V gene (reference sequence). In DNA form, the CDR3 reads TGTGCCAGCAGCTTGCGGGGGGATACGCAGTATTTT. As protein: CASSLRGDTQYF. Drawing the rest from reference TRBV5-4 and TRBJ2-3, the complete variable domain is ETGVTQSPTHLIKTRGQQVTLRCSSQSGHNTVSWYQQALGQGPQFIFQYYREEENGRGNFPPRFSGLQFPNYSSELNVNALELDDSALYLCASSLRGDTQYFGPGTRLTVL.

The chain combines TRBV5-1 with TRBJ2-1; D call uncertain. The CDR3 has 14 amino acids. Trimming shortened V by 2 bases and J by 5 bases, and 11 bases separated the two germline ends. Germline CDR1 is SGHRS and CDR2 is YFSETQ. The CDR3 DNA is TGCGCCAGCAGCTTAGAACACAATGACAATGAGCAGTTCTTC. Translation: CASSLEHNDNEQFF.

The genes are TRBV5-1 and TRBJ2-2, with 8 bases lining up with TRBD1. The CDR3 runs 15 residues. V shed 4 bases and J 4 bases; nucleotides not matched to a gene: 6. Looked up from germline, CDR1 is SGHRS and CDR2 is YFSETQ. This chain's CDR3 is CASSITGTGTGELFF. The CDR3 DNA reads as TGCGCCAGCAGCATTACCGGGACAGGCACCGGGGAGCTGTTTTTT.

V and J are TRBV7-8 and TRBJ1-5, with D possibly being TRBD1 (5 bases). CDR1 SGHVS and CDR2 FQNEAQ come from the germline V gene. Trimming cost V 3 bases and J 2 bases, with 20 bases left between them. The CDR3 contains 18 residues. The CDR3 reads CASSFRGTAPDGNQPQHF. CDR3 nucleotide sequence: TGTGCCAGCAGCTTCCGGGGGACCGCCCCGGACGGCAATCAGCCCCAGCATTTT.

The J gene is TRBJ2-1, the V gene TRBV27, with 12 positions matching TRBD2. In germline, CDR1 is MNHEY, CDR2 SMNVEV (reference sequence). J was trimmed by 0 bases and V by 6 bases; bases with no gene match: 3. CDR3 length: 16 residues. The CDR3 nucleotides are TGTGCCAGCAGGTGGACTAGCGGGGCCTCCTACAATGAGCAGTTCTTC. Its translation is CASRWTSGASYNEQFF.

V is TRBV27 and J is TRBJ2-7, with a tentative D call TRBD1 (6 bases). V dropped 3 bases and J dropped 0 bases, with 12 bases sitting between them. The germline gives CDR1 MNHEY, CDR2 SMNVEV (reference sequence). The CDR3 contains 15 residues. CDR3 nucleotides: TGTGCCAGCAGTTTGGGTCAGGACAGCTCCTACGAGCAGTACTTC. The encoded protein is CASSLGQDSSYEQYF.

The V gene is TRBV7-9, the J gene TRBJ2-1, with D perhaps TRBD1 (8 bases). This CDR3 comprises 15 residues. The germline V and J ends were trimmed by 5 bases and 8 bases, with 19 bases remaining between them. Germline CDR1 reads SEHNR; CDR2 reads FQNEAQ (reference sequence). CDR3 residues: CASSPENRGGYEQFF. The CDR3, as DNA: TGTGCCAGCAGCCCAGAGAACAGGGGGGGCTATGAGCAGTTCTTC.